The text below deals with one TCR beta chain. These data come from a study of blood T cell repertoires in COVID-19. Study-wide background: Samples came from the United States, Italy and Spain, spanning acute and convalescent COVID-19. T cells, B-cell-depleted T cells, or PBMCs provided the cDNA or gDNA that served as material.

The CDR3 runs 16 residues. CDR1 and CDR2 (germline): SGHDT, YYEEEE. V lost 1 base and J lost 1; bases outside the gene matches: 7. Study members were between roughly 18 and 100 years old and lived in 24 US regions. Participants' reported clinical history set cohort assignment. Clones were sequenced by immunoSEQ multiplex PCR, and TCRdb holds only the in-frame ones, with some missing. The sample yields approximately 250,000 clones, approximately 88% seen once. Sample: PBMCs or T cells enriched from blood (not recorded which). This receptor was obtained from a woman between 40 and 55 years old with acute COVID-19. The genes are TRBV5-6 and TRBJ1-1; 7 nucleotides agree with TRBD1. The CDR3 DNA sequence: TGTGCCAGCAGCTTGCCGCCGGGACAGCCGAACACTGAAGCTTTCTTT. It is translated as CASSLPPGQPNTEAFF.